This T cell receptor (beta chain) was captured in a study of cytomegalovirus exposure and HLA in healthy donors. Study in general: Previous work identified 90 million to 130 million unique TCR beta sequences from about 179 million T cells.

The CDR3 is 15 residues long. Germline V lookup: CDR1 SGHNT, CDR2 YENEEA. The ends were cut back, 2 bases at V and 3 bases at J, with 14 bases in the middle. Use of 60 Vbeta and 13 Jbeta primers characterized the PCR. Produced via immunoSEQ multiplex PCR; TCRdb's table is partial and in-frame only. The table records 190,000 or so clones, roughly 78% of them present only once. The table lists this clone with a count of one. Its matching antigen is unknown. Study observations and caveats: Versus the roughly 670-donor mean, an Asian-associated ancestry cluster reportedly showed fewer N-insertions in a later analysis.

The sequencing input was PBMCs. The chain recombines TRBV11-3 with TRBJ2-7; D possibly corresponds to TRBD2 (5 bases). The TCR comes from a girl aged 10 to 17 in good health and CMV-seropositive. The CDR3, as DNA: TGTGCCAGCAGCTTACTCTCGGGGAAACTCTACGAGCAGTACTTC. Amino acids: CASSLLSGKLYEQYF. The whole variable domain, remainder taken from reference TRBV11-3 and TRBJ2-7, is EAGVVQSPRYKIIEKKQPVAFWCNPISGHNTLYWYLQNLGQGPELLIRYENEEAVDDSQLPKDRFSAERLKGVDSTLKIQPAELGDSAVYLCASSLLSGKLYEQYFGPGTRLTVT.